This T cell receptor beta chain was identified during a study of T-cell reconstitution after alpha-beta-depleted transplantation in children. For this clonotype: The target antigen is unknown.

Study-wide points: The main origin of T-cell counts and diversity one year after transplant was newly produced T cells. By about two months after transplant, alpha-beta T cells reportedly arose from several hundred graft clones that had expanded.

This CDR3 comprises 15 residues. Germline-derived CDR1 and CDR2 are MDHEN and SYDVKM. V was pared by 4 bases and J by 4 bases, with 14 bases between. Preparation of the TCRbeta library involved a method that used unique molecular identifiers. TCRdb reanalysed the PCR reads using MiXCR and keeps one entry per CDR3 protein. The table records about 580,000 distinct CDR3 sequences, 20% to 25% of them present only once. The sequenced sample was PBMCs, mostly from graft donor cells, obtained 360 days after TCRalphabeta/CD19-depleted stem cell transplant. The rearrangement joins TRBV28 to TRBJ2-1; no clear D gene. The source of this sequence is a boy under two years old who had a stem cell transplant for acute myeloid leukemia, so the T cells may come from the graft donor. CDR3 nucleotide sequence: TGTGCCAGCAGTTACACCATATACCTGTACAATGAGCAGTTCTTC. It specifies CASSYTIYLYNEQFF.